The 30 T cell receptor beta chains below come from one sample, sequenced in a study of blood T cells in healthy people across ages. The second PCR ran about 6 to 11 cycles with a sample-barcoded 5' primer and J-beta primers. From the 5' RACE reads, TCRdb called clonotypes with MiXCR, one entry per CDR3 protein. In the table there are around 800,000 distinct CDR3 sequences, 50% to 65% of which are singletons. Sequences were obtained from blood. These receptors all stem from an elderly man in good health.

The chain combines TRBV2 with TRBJ2-5; 8 positions agree with TRBD2. J lost 4 bases, V lost 3 bases, and 7 bases had no gene match. CDR1 is SNHLY, CDR2 FYNNEI, per germline. This CDR3 region has 15 residues. The CDR3 is CASSDRRLAGETQYF. CDR3 in DNA: TGTGCCAGCAGTGACCGTCGGCTAGCGGGAGAGACCCAGTACTTC.

The J gene is TRBJ2-2, the V gene TRBV27, with 10 bases matching TRBD2. V shed 4 bases and J 16 bases; nucleotides not matched to a gene: 6. This CDR3 region has 12 residues. Germline CDR1 and CDR2: MNHEY and SMNVEV (reference sequence). The CDR3 region has the DNA TGTGCCAGCAGTTCTACTAGCGGGAATGAGTTTTTT. Translation: CASSSTSGNEFF.

This clonotype was found a few times. The V call is TRBV7-9, the J call TRBJ1-5, with D unresolved. Germline V CDR1 and CDR2: SEHNR, FQNEAQ (reference sequence). The CDR3 has 14 amino acids. Trimming shortened V by 8 bases and J by 4 bases, and 15 bases separated the two germline ends. The CDR3 here is CASQAEGWNQPQHF. In DNA, the CDR3 is TGTGCCAGCCAAGCAGAAGGGTGGAATCAGCCCCAGCATTTT.

The CDR3 nucleotides read TGTGCTAGTGGTTCCTCCGGACCCAACGAGCAGTACTTC. Translating gives CASGSSGPNEQYF. This chain links TRBV12-5 with TRBJ2-4; D gene uncertain. The J call may not be correct, given that the DNA end is closer to TRBJ2-7. The CDR3 covers 13 residues. Germline CDR1 and CDR2: LGHNT and FRNRAP.

This chain connects TRBV5-5 to TRBJ2-4; possibly TRBD1 or TRBD2 for D (5 bases each). The J call is uncertain, as TRBJ2-7 better fits the DNA end. CDR3 size: 14 residues. The germline V gene has CDR1 SGHKS and CDR2 YYEKEE (reference sequence). CDR3 loop: CASSQTGRHYEQYF. CDR3 nucleotide sequence: TGTGCCAGCAGCCAAACGGGACGACACTACGAGCAGTACTTC.

This chain connects TRBV5-1 to TRBJ1-1, with 10 bases lining up with TRBD1. With V trimmed by 4 bases and J by 3 bases, 3 bases remained unmatched. CDR1 and CDR2 (germline): SGHRS, YFSETQ. The CDR3 is made up of 14 amino acids. CDR3 residues: CASSTGTGDTEAFF. The DNA for the CDR3 is TGCGCCAGCAGCACCGGGACAGGGGACACTGAAGCTTTCTTT. The full variable domain, its missing parts supplied by reference TRBV5-1 and TRBJ1-1, is KAGVTQTPRYLIKTRGQQVTLSCSPISGHRSVSWYQQTPGQGLQFLFEYFSETQRNKGNFPGRFSGRQFSNSRSEMNVSTLELGDSALYLCASSTGTGDTEAFFGQGTRLTVV.

The chain recombines TRBV5-1 with TRBJ2-1; the match to TRBD1 covers 8 bases. With 4 bases clipped from V and 10 bases from J, the junction kept 10 bases outside the gene matches. The CDR3 sequence is 14 residues long. Per germline, CDR1 SGHRS and CDR2 YFSETQ. CDR3 nucleotides: TGCGCCAGCAGCGCGGGACAGGTCCCTGGGGAGCAGTTCTTC. Amino acids: CASSAGQVPGEQFF.

This chain connects TRBV20-1 to TRBJ2-1; D unresolved. This CDR3 contains 16 residues. Per the germline V gene, CDR1 is DFQATT and CDR2 is SNEGSKA (reference sequence). Trimming removed 0 bases from V and 3 bases from J, with 15 bases in between. CDR3 coding DNA: TGCAGTGCTAGAGATAATAATGTTAGAAACTACAATGAGCAGTTCTTC. It encodes CSARDNNVRNYNEQFF.

This chain links TRBV20-1 with TRBJ1-1; D ambiguous. Germline assignment: CDR1 DFQATT and CDR2 SNEGSKA (reference sequence). This CDR3 comprises 13 residues. Trimming shortened V by 0 bases and J by 8 bases, and 13 bases separated the two germline ends. The CDR3 spells CSARDPTGPEAFF. The CDR3 DNA reads as TGCAGTGCTAGAGATCCGACTGGCCCCGAAGCTTTCTTT.

V is TRBV18 and J is TRBJ1-6; D not certain. Germline CDR1 is KGHSH and CDR2 is LQKENI. The CDR3 loop spans 13 amino acids. V lost 3 bases to trimming and J lost 9 bases, with 9 bases between them. The CDR3 sequence: CASSPDERSPLHF. The CDR3 coding sequence is TGTGCCAGCTCACCCGATGAACGTTCACCCCTCCACTTT.

This chain uses TRBV10-3 with TRBJ2-7; 9 nucleotides align to TRBD1. The CDR3 sequence is 14 residues long. The germline V gene encodes CDR1 ENHRY and CDR2 SYGVKD. V lost 4 bases and J lost 2; bases outside the gene matches: 3. The chain's CDR3 is CAISVTGGTYEQYF. CDR3 nucleotide sequence: TGTGCCATCAGTGTGACAGGGGGGACCTACGAGCAGTACTTC.

The genes are TRBV5-5 and TRBJ1-5; D not resolved. The V gene lost 0 bases and the J gene lost 6 bases, with 7 bases spanning the gap. This CDR3 is built from 13 residues. The V gene's germline CDR1 is SGHKS and CDR2 YYEKEE (reference sequence). The chain's CDR3 is CASSLVASQPQHF. Written as DNA, the CDR3 is TGTGCCAGCAGCTTGGTGGCCAGTCAGCCCCAGCATTTT.

A single count supports this clonotype. The J gene is TRBJ2-4, the V gene TRBV7-2, with 10 bases aligning to TRBD2. The J call could be wrong; TRBJ2-7 is a better fit for the DNA end. The CDR3 loop spans 16 amino acids. In germline, CDR1 is SGHTA, CDR2 FQGNSA. Here the CDR3 reads CASSRDLAGASYEQYF. CDR3 nucleotide sequence: TGTGCCAGCAGCCGAGATCTAGCGGGAGCCTCCTACGAGCAGTACTTC.

This sequence joins TRBV9 and TRBJ2-1; D gene unclear. Germline CDR1 reads SGDLS; CDR2 reads YYNGEE. This CDR3 is built from 18 residues. V lost 0 bases to trimming and J lost 7 bases, with 23 bases between them. The CDR3 loop is CASSVGRSWSVSWNEQFF. The CDR3 DNA is TGTGCCAGCAGCGTAGGAAGGTCCTGGTCCGTCTCGTGGAATGAGCAGTTCTTC.

This clonotype was counted once. The chain joins TRBV14 to TRBJ2-5, with 8 bases that match TRBD1. The DNA matches TRBJ2-7 better at its end, which makes the J call doubtful. The germline V gene encodes CDR1 SGHDN and CDR2 FVKESK. The CDR3 consists of 17 residues. The DNA of the CDR3 is TGTGCCAGCAGCCCCGGACAGGGACGATTGAGAGAGGTCGAGCAGTACTTC. Its translation is CASSPGQGRLREVEQYF.

This clonotype appeared once. The chain has TRBV28 and TRBJ1-1; no firm D call. Deletions cut 6 bases from V and 7 bases from J, with 9 bases between. This CDR3 comprises 11 residues. From germline, CDR1 is MDHEN and CDR2 SYDVKM. DNA of the CDR3: TGTGCCAGCAGGAACCGGGATGAAGCTTTCTTT. Protein product: CASRNRDEAFF.

The genes are TRBV6-2 or TRBV6-3 and TRBJ2-1, with 7 nucleotides matching TRBD2. The V gene's germline CDR1 is MNHEY and CDR2 SVGEGT. The V gene end was trimmed by 6 bases and the J gene end by 2 bases; junction bases not matched to a gene: 7. This CDR3 contains 15 residues. The CDR3 DNA is TGTGCCAGCAGAATCGCCCGGGAGGCCTACAATGAGCAGTTCTTC. Translated, it gives CASRIAREAYNEQFF.

This clonotype appeared a single time. The chain combines TRBV9 with TRBJ2-4; D possibly corresponds to TRBD2 (5 bases). The V and J ends lost 0 bases and 13 bases respectively, with 20 bases between them. Germline V gene sequence: CDR1 SGDLS, CDR2 YYNGEE. The CDR3 totals 15 residues. In DNA form, the CDR3 reads TGTGCCAGCAGCGTAGAGGCAGGTCCTATGAGGGAGCAGTACTTC. Its translation is CASSVEAGPMREQYF.

This clonotype was seen a few times. This chain joins TRBV7-3 and TRBJ2-5, with TRBD1 identical over 9 bases. This CDR3 has 15 residues. CDR1 is SGHTA and CDR2 is FQGTGA in the germline V gene. V was clipped by 3 bases and J by 11 bases; unmatched bases: 13. The CDR3 DNA reads TGTGCCAGCAGCTTTACAGGGGGCTTTTACAATGAGCAGTACTTC. Its protein product is CASSFTGGFYNEQYF.

This clonotype appeared a few times. The V call is TRBV28, the J call TRBJ2-3; TRBD2 matches at 7 bases. Per the germline V gene, CDR1 is MDHEN and CDR2 is SYDVKM. This CDR3 region has 15 residues. V shed 7 bases and J 4 bases; nucleotides not matched to a gene: 11. The CDR3 DNA reads as TGTGCCAGCACCTGGGGGGGAGCCCGCGCAGATACGCAGTATTTT. This sequence encodes CASTWGGARADTQYF.

This clonotype was counted many times. The chain joins TRBV7-2 to TRBJ2-7; D gene ambiguous. The V gene lost 6 bases and the J gene lost 3 bases, with 9 bases spanning the gap. This CDR3 comprises 12 residues. The germline gives CDR1 SGHTA, CDR2 FQGNSA. The CDR3 sequence: CASSSNSYEQYF. CDR3 sequence (DNA): TGTGCCAGCAGTTCAAACAGCTACGAGCAGTACTTC.

The rearrangement uses TRBV21-1 and TRBJ2-1; TRBD2, the D gene given by the table, was not confirmed from the DNA. TRBV21-1 represents a pseudogene. The CDR3 extends over 14 amino acids. CDR3 residues: CASSKGDYLNEQFF. The CDR3 coding sequence is TGTGCCAGCAGCAAAGGGGACTACCTTAATGAGCAGTTCTTC.

This chain joins TRBV15 and TRBJ1-2; D not certain. The V and J ends lost 6 bases and 0 bases respectively, with 5 bases between them. The CDR3 is 12 amino acids. CDR1 and CDR2 from the germline V gene are LNHNV and YYDKDF (reference sequence). CDR3 DNA sequence: TGTGCCACCAGAAGACCTAACTATGGCTACACCTTC. Its protein is CATRRPNYGYTF.

The chain is built from TRBV5-1 and TRBJ2-1; 12 nucleotides agree with TRBD2. The germline gives CDR1 SGHRS, CDR2 YFSETQ. The CDR3 loop spans 16 amino acids. The V gene end was trimmed by 4 bases and the J gene end by 7 bases; junction bases not matched to a gene: 9. The CDR3 DNA follows: TGCGCCAGCAGCCCTAGACTAGCGGGAGTCCGAAATGAGCAGTTCTTC. Amino acid sequence: CASSPRLAGVRNEQFF.

The CDR3 reads CASSLVGQDYGYTF. The CDR3 coding sequence is TGTGCCAGCAGTTTGGTGGGACAGGACTATGGCTACACCTTC. The chain employs TRBV28 and TRBJ1-2, with 8 positions matching TRBD1. The CDR3 sequence is 14 residues long. The junction had 3 bases not matched to a gene; V was cut back by 3 bases and J by 3 bases. Germline CDR1 MDHEN, CDR2 SYDVKM.

The chain is built from TRBV6-5 and TRBJ1-2; D possibly corresponds to TRBD1 (6 bases). Trimming took off 6 bases at V and 7 bases at J, with 18 bases between the two ends. The CDR3 has 14 amino acids. Germline V gives CDR1 MNHEY, CDR2 SVGAGI. CDR3 sequence reads: CASSQGGGRAGYTF. DNA of the CDR3: TGTGCCAGCAGCCAAGGAGGGGGACGGGCTGGCTACACCTTC.

V usage is TRBV28 and J usage is TRBJ2-4; tentative D call: TRBD2 (6 bases). Trimming stripped 3 bases from V and 0 bases from J, with 9 bases between. There are 15 residues in the CDR3. Germline V gives CDR1 MDHEN, CDR2 SYDVKM. The CDR3: CASSLEGKAKNIQYF. The CDR3 DNA follows: TGTGCCAGCAGTTTGGAGGGAAAAGCCAAAAACATTCAGTACTTC.

The table lists this clonotype with a few counts. This chain uses TRBV5-4 with TRBJ2-3, with TRBD1 matching over 11 bases. There are 17 residues in the CDR3. Germline V gene data show CDR1 as SGHNT and CDR2 as YYREEE (reference sequence). J lost 4 bases, V lost 3 bases, and 10 bases had no gene match. CDR3 region: CASSSPPGQGGPDTQYF. The CDR3 nucleotides are TGTGCCAGCAGCTCACCCCCGGGACAGGGGGGTCCAGATACGCAGTATTTT. Filled out from reference TRBV5-4 and TRBJ2-3, the complete variable domain reads ETGVTQSPTHLIKTRGQQVTLRCSSQSGHNTVSWYQQALGQGPQFIFQYYREEENGRGNFPPRFSGLQFPNYSSELNVNALELDDSALYLCASSSPPGQGGPDTQYFGPGTRLTVL.

The chain couples TRBV12-3 or TRBV12-4 to TRBJ2-5; TRBD2 aligns across 9 bases. The DNA matches TRBJ2-7 better at its end, which makes the J call doubtful. This CDR3 spans 15 amino acids. Written as DNA, the CDR3 is TGTGCCAGCAGTCCCGGAAGAGCGGGAGGAAGCGAGCAGTACTTC. Its translation: CASSPGRAGGSEQYF.

In this sample, this clonotype turned up a few times. The rearrangement joins TRBV27 to TRBJ2-7; TRBD1 aligns across 8 bases. There are 15 residues in the CDR3. Germline lookup yields CDR1 MNHEY and CDR2 SMNVEV (reference sequence). With V trimmed by 3 bases and J by 5 bases, 9 bases remained unmatched. CDR3 sequence (DNA): TGTGCCAGCAGTTTTGCAGGGGGCTCGTCGAACGAGCAGTACTTC. This codes for CASSFAGGSSNEQYF.